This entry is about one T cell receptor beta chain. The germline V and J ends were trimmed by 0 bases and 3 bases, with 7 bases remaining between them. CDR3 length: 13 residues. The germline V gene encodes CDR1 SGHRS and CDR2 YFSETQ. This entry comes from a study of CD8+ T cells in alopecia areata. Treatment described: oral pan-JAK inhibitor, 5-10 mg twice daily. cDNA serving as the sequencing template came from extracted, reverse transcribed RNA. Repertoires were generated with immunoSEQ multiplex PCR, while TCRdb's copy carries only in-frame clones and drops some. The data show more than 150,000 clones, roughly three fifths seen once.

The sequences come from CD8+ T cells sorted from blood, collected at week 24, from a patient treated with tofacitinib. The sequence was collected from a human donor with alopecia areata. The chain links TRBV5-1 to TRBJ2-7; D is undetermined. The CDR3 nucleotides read TGCGCCAGCAGCTTGGCCCAGGACTACGAGCAGTACTTC. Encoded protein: CASSLAQDYEQYF.